Listed below are T cell receptor beta chains from one sample, sequenced in a study of blood T cell repertoires in COVID-19. Profiling relied on immunoSEQ multiplex PCR, and the TCRdb table lists in-frame clones only, not all of them. Of approximately 86,000 clones in the sample, 70% to 90% are singletons; the top ten hold 8% to 9.5%. Sequenced: peripheral blood. These receptors came from a man aged 50 to 60 with acute or convalescent COVID-19. CDR3s include the opening cysteine and the closing phenylalanine or tryptophan. Each record gives: J gene, V gene, clone size, D gene, CDR3 protein, CDR3 DNA. A D gene is named only where the DNA matches it firmly. Clone size is given for some rows only: seen once, a few or many times, or a class if the clone is expanded.

J: TRBJ1-2
V: TRBV5-8
size: NA
D: NA
CDR3: CASSLDEPRGAHHGYTF
DNA: TGTGCCAGCAGCTTGGATGAACCTCGGGGGGCGCATCATGGCTACACCTTC

J: TRBJ2-7
V: TRBV9
size: once
D: TRBD1
CDR3: CASSPKAGTGLSYTYEQYF
DNA: TGTGCCAGCAGCCCCAAAGCCGGGACAGGGCTGTCCTACACCTACGAGCAGTACTTC

J: TRBJ2-3
V: TRBV14
size: NA
D: NA
CDR3: CASSQDLQSTDTQYF
DNA: TGTGCCAGCAGCCAAGATCTGCAGTCAACAGATACGCAGTATTTT

J: TRBJ1-1
V: TRBV7-6
size: NA
D: TRBD1
CDR3: CASSSSTGYEAFF
DNA: TGTGCCAGCAGCTCTTCGACAGGGTATGAGGCTTTCTTT

J: TRBJ2-3
V: TRBV6-6
size: NA
D: NA
CDR3: CASSGGHGQSTDTQYF
DNA: TGTGCCAGCAGCGGGGGGCACGGGCAAAGCACAGATACGCAGTATTTT

J: TRBJ2-1
V: TRBV5-1
size: NA
D: TRBD2
CDR3: CASRPGRLAIDNRDEQFF
DNA: TGCGCCAGCAGACCAGGCCGACTAGCGATAGACAACCGGGATGAGCAGTTCTTC

J: TRBJ1-1
V: TRBV12-3/TRBV12-4
size: few
D: NA
CDR3: CASSQQELEAFF
DNA: TGTGCCAGCAGTCAACAGGAACTTGAAGCTTTCTTT

J: TRBJ2-1
V: TRBV7-2
size: NA
D: NA
CDR3: CASSLTFEQFF
DNA: TGTGCCAGCAGCTTAACATTTGAGCAGTTCTTC

J: TRBJ1-1
V: TRBV3-1/TRBV3-2
size: NA
D: NA
CDR3: CASSQGASTEAFF
DNA: TGTGCCAGCAGCCAGGGGGCAAGTACTGAAGCTTTCTTT

J: TRBJ1-5
V: TRBV2
size: NA
D: NA
CDR3: CASRRGLSNQPQHF
DNA: TGTGCCAGCAGGCGGGGGCTTAGCAATCAGCCCCAGCATTTT

J: TRBJ2-5
V: TRBV5-1
size: NA
D: TRBD2
CDR3: CASSLAGGRGETQYF
DNA: TGCGCCAGCAGTCTGGCGGGGGGCCGGGGAGAGACCCAGTACTTC

J: TRBJ1-1
V: TRBV5-6
size: NA
D: NA
CDR3: CASSFRRVGGTEAFF
DNA: TGTGCCAGCAGCTTCCGCAGAGTCGGGGGCACTGAAGCTTTCTTT

J: TRBJ2-1
V: TRBV5-1
size: NA
D: NA
CDR3: CASSLARRQGLSDEQFF
DNA: TGCGCCAGCAGCTTGGCCCGTCGTCAGGGGTTGTCCGATGAGCAGTTCTTC

J: TRBJ2-3
V: TRBV7-2
size: NA
D: NA
CDR3: CASSSIPGVGSDTQYF
DNA: TGTGCCAGCAGCTCCATTCCGGGTGTTGGTTCAGATACGCAGTATTTT

J: TRBJ2-7
V: TRBV6-1
size: NA
D: TRBD2
CDR3: CASSEDGGSYEQYF
DNA: TGTGCCAGCAGTGAGGACGGGGGGTCCTACGAGCAGTACTTC

J: TRBJ2-7
V: TRBV5-4
size: NA
D: NA
CDR3: CASSPGGGASYEQYF
DNA: TGTGCCAGCAGCCCCGGAGGGGGCGCCTCCTACGAGCAGTACTTC

J: TRBJ1-4
V: TRBV30
size: NA
D: NA
CDR3: CAWNGQTNEKLFF
DNA: TGTGCCTGGAACGGACAGACTAATGAAAAACTGTTTTTT